Presented here are 26 T cell receptor beta chains from one specimen sequenced in a study of blood T cell repertoires in COVID-19 (dated by TCRdb to 2020 to 2022). Receptors were amplified or captured by the immunoSEQ multiplex PCR assay. Imported from immuneACCESS, the table was reduced by TCRdb to in-frame sequences with V and J called. These copies leave out some clones; in studies compared against another copy, an unresolved V gene accounts for under half, and the cause of the remainder is not known. Here the sample has about 350,000 clones; over 85% occur a single time. The top ten clones comprise 3.9% of the sample. Sequenced material: peripheral blood. The receptors shown here come from a woman aged 55-69 years with COVID-19, enrolled during active disease.

The CDR3 here is CASTPGRSYNEQFF. The CDR3 nucleotides read TGTGCCAGCACGCCAGGGAGGTCCTACAATGAGCAGTTCTTC. The chain couples TRBV5-6 to TRBJ2-1, with TRBD2 as a possible D gene (6 bases). Trimming removed 6 bases from V and 1 base from J, with 11 bases in between. Germline V gene sequence: CDR1 SGHDT, CDR2 YYEEEE. This CDR3 comprises 14 residues.

The chain has TRBV6-5 and TRBJ2-5, with TRBD1 matching over 7 bases. Germline CDR1 and CDR2: MNHEY and SVGAGI. V lost 8 bases to trimming and J lost 5 bases; unmatched junction nucleotides: 14. This CDR3 region has 15 residues. CDR3 loop: CASGPTLGQWETQYF. CDR3 nucleotide sequence: TGTGCCAGCGGTCCCACCTTGGGACAGTGGGAGACCCAGTACTTC.

CDR3 region: CASRWTGDGYTF. The DNA of the CDR3 is TGTGCCAGCAGATGGACAGGGGATGGCTACACCTTC. V usage is TRBV5-6 and J usage is TRBJ1-2; 9 nucleotides agree with TRBD1. Germline CDR1 reads SGHDT; CDR2 reads YYEEEE. The V segment lost 5 bases and the J segment 6 bases; nucleotides outside the gene matches: 2. The CDR3 has 12 amino acids.

This chain connects TRBV18 to TRBJ2-7; TRBD2 agrees at 9 bases. The CDR3 consists of 15 residues. V lost 6 bases, J lost 3 bases, and 9 bases stayed unmatched. CDR1 KGHSH and CDR2 LQKENI come from the germline V gene. In DNA, the CDR3 is TGTGCCAGCTCCCCCAGACTAGCGGAGATCTACGAGCAGTACTTC. This gives the protein CASSPRLAEIYEQYF.

This chain uses TRBV28 with TRBJ1-5; a possible D gene is TRBD1 (5 bases). This CDR3 comprises 14 residues. The ends were cut back, 6 bases at V and 5 bases at J, with 14 bases in the middle. Germline assignment: CDR1 MDHEN and CDR2 SYDVKM. The CDR3 bases are TGTGCCAGCAGCTCTCAGGGTACCTATCAGCCCCAGCATTTT. This sequence encodes CASSSQGTYQPQHF.

This chain uses TRBV5-1 with TRBJ1-1; TRBD1 matches 8 bases. The germline gives CDR1 SGHRS, CDR2 YFSETQ. The CDR3 runs to 13 residues. Trimming removed 4 bases from V and 8 bases from J; junction bases left unmatched: 7. The CDR3 spells CASSGGQGFEAFF. In nucleotides, the CDR3 is TGCGCCAGCAGCGGAGGACAGGGCTTCGAAGCTTTCTTT.

The chain couples TRBV5-8 to TRBJ2-5, with 8 bases lining up with TRBD1. Trimming at V came to 0 bases and at J to 5 bases, leaving 3 bases not matched to a gene. The germline gives CDR1 SGHTS, CDR2 YDEGEE. The CDR3 spans 14 residues. CDR3 in amino acids: CASSLGRGHETQYF. In DNA, the CDR3 is TGTGCCAGCAGCTTGGGCAGGGGGCACGAGACCCAGTACTTC.

The chain joins TRBV9 to TRBJ2-2; D ambiguous. Per the germline V gene, CDR1 is SGDLS and CDR2 is YYNGEE. The V end was cut by 5 bases, the J end by 7 bases, with 12 bases between. The CDR3 extends over 13 amino acids. The CDR3 nucleotides are TGTGCCAGCAGTCCTACAGAGATCGGGGAGCTGTTTTTT. Its translation is CASSPTEIGELFF.

The chain links TRBV5-1 to TRBJ1-1; the D gene is possibly TRBD1 (5 bases). CDR1 is SGHRS, CDR2 YFSETQ, per germline. V was cut by 4 bases and J by 1 base, with 11 bases left in between. CDR3 length: 14 amino acids. The CDR3 region has the DNA TGCGCCAGCAGCCTTCGACAGCAGAACACTGAAGCTTTCTTT. The encoded protein is CASSLRQQNTEAFF.

J is TRBJ1-6 and V is TRBV5-4, with 11 bases lining up with TRBD1. Germline V gene sequence: CDR1 SGHNT, CDR2 YYREEE (reference sequence). The junction had 11 bases not matched to a gene; V was cut back by 2 bases and J by 10 bases. CDR3 size: 17 residues. The CDR3 coding sequence is TGTGCCAGCAGCTTTCCCGGGACAGGGGGTGCGGGGTCACCCCTCCACTTT. Its protein is CASSFPGTGGAGSPLHF.

Worth noting for this clone: Other DNA sequences in this specimen translate into the identical CDR3. J is TRBJ1-1 and V is TRBV7-6, with D unclear. Germline CDR1 and CDR2: SGHVS and FNYEAQ. CDR3 length equals 13 residues. With 4 bases removed from V and 1 base from J, the gap between germline ends came to 7 bases. CDR3 amino acids: CASSSQENTEAFF. In DNA form, the CDR3 reads TGTGCCAGCAGCTCTCAGGAGAACACTGAAGCTTTCTTT.

CDR3 nucleotide sequence: TGCGCCAGCAGTGAACAGGTTGATAGCAATCAGCCCCAGCATTTT. This translates into CASSEQVDSNQPQHF. The chain combines TRBV10-1 with TRBJ1-5; tentative D call: TRBD1 (5 bases). Trimming removed 3 bases at V and 0 bases at J, with 9 bases between. Germline values: CDR1 WNHNN, CDR2 SYGVQD (reference sequence). The CDR3 is 15 residues long.

This clone was recorded once. The chain is built from TRBV2 and TRBJ2-1; 11 bases line up with TRBD2. V trimming: 7 bases; J trimming: 0 bases; junction bases outside the gene matches: 14. The germline V gene has CDR1 SNHLY and CDR2 FYNNEI. This CDR3 has 19 amino acids. CDR3 sequence: CASTRTASGGRASYNEQFF. The CDR3 DNA reads TGTGCCAGCACCCGAACGGCTAGCGGGGGGAGGGCCTCCTACAATGAGCAGTTCTTC. Together with reference TRBV2 and TRBJ2-1, the CDR3 gives the full variable domain: EPEVTQTPSHQVTQMGQEVILRCVPISNHLYFYWYRQILGQKVEFLVSFYNNEISEKSEIFDDQFSVERPDGSNFTLKIRSTKLEDSAMYFCASTRTASGGRASYNEQFFGPGTRLTVL.

This clone has just a few counts. The V gene is TRBV12-3 or TRBV12-4, the J gene TRBJ1-5; D is ambiguous. The CDR3 consists of 12 residues. V was cut by 3 bases and J by 12 bases, with 12 bases left in between. The CDR3 reads CASSLWAGVQHF. CDR3 sequence (DNA): TGTGCCAGCAGTTTGTGGGCAGGTGTCCAGCATTTT.

This clone was observed once. The chain employs TRBV5-1 and TRBJ2-2, with TRBD2 as a possible D gene (5 bases). V lost 2 bases to trimming and J lost 5 bases, with 13 bases between them. Germline values: CDR1 SGHRS, CDR2 YFSETQ. The CDR3 has 15 residues. DNA for the CDR3: TGCGCCAGCAGCTTTGGAGGAGTGGGTACCGGGGAGCTGTTTTTT. Residues: CASSFGGVGTGELFF.

This clone occurred once. The V call is TRBV5-4, the J call TRBJ1-2; D gene ambiguous. The V end lost 1 base, the J end lost 6 bases, and 10 bases lay between the germline ends. Germline V CDR1 and CDR2: SGHNT, YYREEE (reference sequence). CDR3 length equals 13 residues. CDR3 in amino acids: CASSLRQEDGYTF. For the CDR3, the DNA is TGTGCCAGCAGCTTGCGTCAGGAAGATGGCTACACCTTC.

The V gene is TRBV6-6, the J gene TRBJ1-1, with D perhaps matching TRBD1 (6 bases). This CDR3 has 16 residues. Trimming removed 0 bases at V and 7 bases at J, with 18 bases between. CDR1 and CDR2 (germline): MNHNY, SVGAGI (reference sequence). Here the CDR3 DNA reads TGTGCCAGCAGTTACTCGTTCACAGGGCAGAAGGATGAAGCTTTCTTT. Protein sequence: CASSYSFTGQKDEAFF.

At least ten counts were recorded for this clone. The chain carries TRBV3-1 (or the pseudogene TRBV3-2) and TRBJ2-2; D gene ambiguous. The ends were cut back, 5 bases at V and 6 bases at J, with 7 bases in the middle. The CDR3 consists of 12 residues. The germline V gene has CDR1 LGHDT and CDR2 YNNKEL (reference sequence). CDR3 loop: CASSYRPGELFF. CDR3 coding DNA: TGTGCCAGCAGCTATCGTCCCGGGGAGCTGTTTTTT.

In this sample, this clone turned up a few times. CDR3 nucleotides: TGTGCCAGCAGCCAAGGGGGCGGACAGGGGGTTTCCACCATATATTTT. Encoded protein: CASSQGGGQGVSTIYF. This chain uses TRBV3-1 (or the pseudogene TRBV3-2) with TRBJ1-3, with 10 bases aligning to TRBD1. V shed 1 base and J 9 bases; nucleotides not matched to a gene: 9. The CDR3 sequence is 16 residues long. Looked up from germline, CDR1 is LGHDT and CDR2 is YNNKEL (reference sequence).

The gene calls are TRBV5-6 and TRBJ1-1; tentatively, D is TRBD1 (5 bases). Germline-derived CDR1 and CDR2 are SGHDT and YYEEEE. This CDR3 has 15 amino acids. Trimming shortened V by 1 base and J by 1 base, and 11 bases separated the two germline ends. DNA of the CDR3: TGTGCCAGCAGCTTGCTGGGGCCACAGAACACTGAAGCTTTCTTT. Protein: CASSLLGPQNTEAFF.

V and J are TRBV19 and TRBJ1-1; 7 positions match TRBD1. Germline V lookup: CDR1 LNHDA, CDR2 SQIVND (reference sequence). V trimming: 7 bases; J trimming: 0 bases; junction bases outside the gene matches: 8. The CDR3 sequence is 15 residues long. CDR3 sequence (DNA): TGTGCCAGTACCTTACAGGGGACCCTGAACACTGAAGCTTTCTTT. Its translation is CASTLQGTLNTEAFF. Together with reference TRBV19 and TRBJ1-1, the CDR3 gives the full variable domain: DGGITQSPKYLFRKEGQNVTLSCEQNLNHDAMYWYRQDPGQGLRLIYYSQIVNDFQKGDIAEGYSVSREKKESFPLTVTSAQKNPTAFYLCASTLQGTLNTEAFFGQGTRLTVV.

V is TRBV5-1 and J is TRBJ2-5, with 8 bases identical to TRBD2. CDR3 size: 16 residues. From germline, CDR1 is SGHRS and CDR2 YFSETQ. V gave up 0 bases and J gave up 4 bases; unmatched junction bases: 8. Here the CDR3 DNA reads TGCGCCAGCAGCTTGGTACCCGGGGGGGCCGGAGAGACCCAGTACTTC. Amino acid sequence: CASSLVPGGAGETQYF.

The rearrangement joins TRBV28 to TRBJ1-1, with 8 bases lining up with TRBD1. With 7 bases clipped from V and 3 bases from J, the junction kept 7 bases outside the gene matches. Germline loops: CDR1 MDHEN, CDR2 SYDVKM. This CDR3 has 14 residues. Here the CDR3 reads CASTSGGAHTEAFF. The CDR3 DNA reads TGTGCCAGCACCTCAGGGGGCGCGCACACTGAAGCTTTCTTT.

This chain's CDR3 is CASTGGAGQPQHF. The DNA for the CDR3 is TGTGCCAGCACGGGGGGGGCGGGTCAGCCCCAGCATTTT. This chain uses TRBV28 with TRBJ1-5; TRBD1 is a possible D gene (6 bases). Germline lookup yields CDR1 MDHEN and CDR2 SYDVKM. This CDR3 is 13 amino acids long. V lost 7 bases and J 6 bases, leaving 13 bases between the germline ends.

The chain combines TRBV7-9 with TRBJ1-2; no clear D gene. Looked up from germline, CDR1 is SEHNR and CDR2 is FQNEAQ (reference sequence). The ends were cut back, 6 bases at V and 8 bases at J, with 16 bases in the middle. CDR3 length equals 13 residues. The CDR3 is CASSLVSRGGYTF. The DNA of the CDR3 is TGTGCCAGCAGTCTCGTATCCCGAGGAGGCTACACCTTC.

V and J are TRBV29-1 and TRBJ2-1, with 7 bases lining up with TRBD2. The V segment lost 2 bases and the J segment 4 bases; nucleotides outside the gene matches: 5. In germline, CDR1 is SQVTM, CDR2 ANQGSEA. The length of the CDR3 is 14 residues. The CDR3 is CSVERAGPYNEQFF. Written as DNA, the CDR3 is TGCAGCGTTGAAAGAGCGGGGCCATACAATGAGCAGTTCTTC.